The table lists the clone carrying this T cell receptor beta chain with a count of one. Its antigen is unidentified. The CDR3 is made up of 14 amino acids. Trimming removed 4 bases from V and 3 bases from J, with 13 bases in between. Germline CDR1 and CDR2: SNHLY and FYNNEI. In the PCR, 60 Vbeta and 13 Jbeta primers were used. Repertoires were generated with immunoSEQ multiplex PCR, while TCRdb's copy carries only in-frame clones and drops some. The table has roughly 110,000 clones, under 80% seen once; the top ten hold around 6.4%. This entry belongs to a study of cytomegalovirus exposure and HLA in healthy donors. Overall study results and limits: In all likelihood, a cluster of highly shared sequence variants was a sequencing artifact.

The sequencing input was PBMCs. The V call is TRBV2, the J call TRBJ2-7; D is perhaps TRBD1 (5 bases). This clonotype originated in a woman aged 45 to 65 in good health and CMV-seropositive. DNA of the CDR3: TGTGCCAGCAGTGTGGACATAAGGAGCTACGAGCAGTACTTC. This sequence encodes CASSVDIRSYEQYF.